This T cell receptor (beta chain) originates from a study of T cells in Graves' hyperthyroidism and ophthalmopathy (dated by TCRdb to the late 2010s). In terms of the full investigation: To identify TCR V-J signatures that set the groups apart, the researchers used a discovery cohort of more than 95 patients, made up of under 45 with Graves' ophthalmopathy and 57 with stable Graves' hyperthyroidism. Prospective prediction of ophthalmopathy was tested in an independent validation cohort of approximately 19 hyperthyroidism patients and roughly 16 patients who later progressed to ophthalmopathy. For training and testing, the roughly 93 patients in the discovery cohort were randomly divided in a 7:3 ratio. In addition, the study compared T-cell repertoires in thyroid tissue and in blood from about 6 Graves' hyperthyroidism patients. After blood sampling, hyperthyroidism patients were treated with methimazole at a starting dose of 30 mg daily, and ophthalmopathy patients were treated with high-dose intravenous methylprednisolone. According to the paper, TCR Vbeta CDR3 sequencing was carried out on 135 peripheral blood samples, which came from 40 to 45 ophthalmopathy, around 74 hyperthyroidism and approximately 17 progressor patients. The paper as a whole reports these results and caveats: A 13 V-J signature model separated ophthalmopathy from stable hyperthyroidism, with approximately 86% sensitivity and 81.08% specificity in cross-validation and 80%/75% in testing. No statistical method was used to fix the sample size in advance, and group allocation was not hidden from the investigators. Blood samples also contained most of the expanded thyroid clonotypes (frequency above 0.001), which suggests that blood repertoires may reflect thyroid immune responses. In validation, the model predicted progression to ophthalmopathy with 55% to 71% sensitivity and 72% to 75% specificity, a median of roughly seven months before onset.

Exclusion was applied to patients with uncontrolled infections, other autoimmune diseases, pregnancy or lactation. Diagnoses were based on clinical symptoms, serum thyroxine and TRAb, thyroid ultrasound and orbital computed tomography. Total RNA was extracted with Trizol reagent, and quality was checked on an Agilent 2100 Bioanalyzer. As concerns this clonotype: This receptor's antigen is unknown. One base away there is no much larger clone; base qualities are not given.

The junction shows trimming of 0 bases on V and 6 bases on J, plus 15 bases between the germline ends. Based on the germline V gene (reference sequence), the CDR1 and CDR2 sequences are DFQATT and SNEGSKA. There are 16 amino acids in the CDR3, from cysteine to phenylalanine inclusive. Kept here is only the CDR3 DNA, which spans 48 bases and is read in frame from base 1. The TCR beta CDR3 regions were amplified from the RNA transcripts. A first-round RT-PCR of the TCR CDR3 used the HTBI primer set with the Qiagen OneStep RT-PCR kit. The libraries were constructed in a second round of multiplex PCR and then size-selected and purified. Libraries were sequenced paired-end with 100 bp reads on an Illumina HiSeq2000. Per the original workflow: SOAPnuke was used to process the raw data, with reads discarded if the reads contained adapters or uncalled bases, had a mean Phred below 15, or lacked an exact constant-primer or identifier match. COPE v1.2.5 was used to merge high-quality paired reads, and clonotypes were defined as unique nucleotide sequences. MiTCR v1.1 was used to align clonotypes to the IMGT TRBV, TRBD and TRBJ reference segments. Only V-J combinations with frequency above 0.0001, covering about 99% of repertoires, were analysed. A TCS score was defined as the ratio between F50 (clonal expansion) and ExV (chaos), using BLOSUM62-based TCRdist between CDR3 peptides within each V-J. Welch's t-statistics and random forest reduced approximately 520 V-J features to 10 to 15, which were used in a naive Bayes classifier (R e1071). The Morisita-Horn index was used to measure how similar the thyroid and blood repertoires were. TCRdb's own reprocessing of the public reads used fastp at Q25 and MiXCR and kept productive beta chains. Records with the same CDR3 protein are collapsed into one entry carrying the most frequent genes and DNA. TCRdb, not the original authors, processed these V and J calls. This sample lists hundreds of thousands of distinct CDR3 sequences; less than 45% were detected once. The ten largest make up about 7.7% of the sample.

This receptor was obtained from an adult man with Graves' disease, either hyperthyroidism or ophthalmopathy (not recorded which). The rearranged chain carries TRBV20-1 and TRBJ1-6; the D segment could be TRBD1, given 6 matching bases. The sequencing sample was made of peripheral blood or thyroid tissue (not recorded which). The CDR3 protein is CSARDPPGAINSPLHF. The sequence in DNA is TGCAGTGCTAGAGACCCCCCAGGGGCTATTAATTCACCCCTCCACTTT.